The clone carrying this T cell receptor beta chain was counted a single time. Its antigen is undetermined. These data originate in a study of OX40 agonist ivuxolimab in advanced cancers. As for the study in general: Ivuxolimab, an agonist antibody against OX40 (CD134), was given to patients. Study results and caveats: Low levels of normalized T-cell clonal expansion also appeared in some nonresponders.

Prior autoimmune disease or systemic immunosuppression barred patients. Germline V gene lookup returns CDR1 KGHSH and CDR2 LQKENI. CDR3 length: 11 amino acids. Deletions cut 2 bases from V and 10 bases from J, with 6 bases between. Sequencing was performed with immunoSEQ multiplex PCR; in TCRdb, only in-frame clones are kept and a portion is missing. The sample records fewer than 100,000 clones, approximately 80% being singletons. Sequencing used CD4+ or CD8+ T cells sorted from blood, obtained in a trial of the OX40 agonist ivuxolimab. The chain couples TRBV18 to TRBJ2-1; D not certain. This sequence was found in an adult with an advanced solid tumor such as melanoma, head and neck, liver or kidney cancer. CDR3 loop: CASSPEQEQFF. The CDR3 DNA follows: TGTGCCAGCTCACCAGAGCAGGAGCAGTTCTTC. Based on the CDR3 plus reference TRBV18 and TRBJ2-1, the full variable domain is NAGVMQNPRHLVRRRGQEARLRCSPMKGHSHVYWYRQLPEEGLKFMVYLQKENIIDESGMPKERFSAEFPKEGPSILRIQQVVRGDSAAYFCASSPEQEQFFGPGTRLTVL.